This TCR beta chain was retrieved from a study of Ad26.COV2.S vaccination and SARS-CoV-2 variants. Background on the study: Donor was assigned to the Ad26.COV2.S arm of trial COV1001. The authors gave Ad26.COV2.S intramuscularly, either once or twice 56 days apart.

Sequencing used immunoSEQ multiplex PCR; TCRdb keeps in-frame clones, though not all of them. The data contain about 350,000 clones, approximately 84% of them seen just once; the ten biggest clones take up about 3.5%. The sample's treatment: approximately 18 received Ad26.COV2.S at low or high dose, single or two shots; five or six received placebo; per-sample allocation not given. Collection of the samples took place on day 63 after the first injection of vaccine or placebo. It was an adult aged 18-55 years in Boston who was the donor. This clone was seen more than once but under ten times. Its antigen is not known. This CDR3 contains 17 residues. Trimming shortened V by 6 bases and J by 2 bases, and 19 bases separated the two germline ends. Germline values: CDR1 MNHEY, CDR2 SVGEGT. Study-level findings and limits: Total responses of T cells may have been underestimated by the analyses of TCR breadth and depth.

The source of this sequence is a person between 18 and 65 years old who received the Ad26.COV2.S COVID-19 vaccine or a placebo. The J gene is TRBJ2-2, the V gene TRBV6-2 or TRBV6-3, with D maybe TRBD2 (6 bases). This sample comprised peripheral blood, obtained in a trial of Ad26.COV2.S vaccine versus placebo. CDR3 region: CASSNTFLGLNTGELFF. DNA for the CDR3: TGTGCCAGCAGCAATACCTTTTTGGGACTCAACACCGGGGAGCTGTTTTTT.